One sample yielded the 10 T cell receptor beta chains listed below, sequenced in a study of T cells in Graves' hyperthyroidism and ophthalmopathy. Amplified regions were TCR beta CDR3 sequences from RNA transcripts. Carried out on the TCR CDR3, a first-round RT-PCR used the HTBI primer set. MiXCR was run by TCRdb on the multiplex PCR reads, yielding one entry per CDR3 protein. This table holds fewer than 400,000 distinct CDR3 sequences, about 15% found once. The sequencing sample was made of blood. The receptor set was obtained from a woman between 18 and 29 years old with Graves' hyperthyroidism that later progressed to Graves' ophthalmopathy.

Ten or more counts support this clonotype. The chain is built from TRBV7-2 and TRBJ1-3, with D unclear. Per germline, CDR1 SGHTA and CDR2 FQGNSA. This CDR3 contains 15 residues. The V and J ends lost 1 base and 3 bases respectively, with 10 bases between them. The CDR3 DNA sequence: TGTGCCAGCAGCTTAGTGACCGGGAGTGGAAACACCATATATTTT. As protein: CASSLVTGSGNTIYF.

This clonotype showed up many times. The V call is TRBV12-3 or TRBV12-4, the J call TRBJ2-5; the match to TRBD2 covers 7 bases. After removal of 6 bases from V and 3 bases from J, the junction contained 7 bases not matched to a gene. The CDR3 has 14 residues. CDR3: CASRLTSWKETQYF. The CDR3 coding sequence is TGTGCCAGCAGGTTGACTAGCTGGAAAGAGACCCAGTACTTC.

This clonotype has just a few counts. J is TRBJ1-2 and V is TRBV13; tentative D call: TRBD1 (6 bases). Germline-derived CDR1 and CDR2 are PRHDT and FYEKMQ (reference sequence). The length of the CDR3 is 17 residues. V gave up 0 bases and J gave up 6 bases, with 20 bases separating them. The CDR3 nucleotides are TGTGCCAGCAGCTTAGGCCCGGGCGACAGGAGTTTTAATGGCTACACCTTC. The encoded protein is CASSLGPGDRSFNGYTF.

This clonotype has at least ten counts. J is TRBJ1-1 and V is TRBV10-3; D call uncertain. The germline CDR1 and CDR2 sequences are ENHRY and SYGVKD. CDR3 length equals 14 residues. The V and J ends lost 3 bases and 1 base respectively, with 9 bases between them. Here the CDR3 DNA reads TGTGCCATCAGTGACCCAGTAGGGAACACTGAAGCTTTCTTT. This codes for CAISDPVGNTEAFF.

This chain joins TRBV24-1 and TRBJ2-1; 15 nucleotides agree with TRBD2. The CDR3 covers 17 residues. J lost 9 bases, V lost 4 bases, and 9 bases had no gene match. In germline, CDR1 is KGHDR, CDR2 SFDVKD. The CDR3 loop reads CATSDAGTSGRRGEQFF. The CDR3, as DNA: TGTGCCACCAGTGACGCCGGGACTAGCGGGAGGAGGGGTGAGCAGTTCTTC.

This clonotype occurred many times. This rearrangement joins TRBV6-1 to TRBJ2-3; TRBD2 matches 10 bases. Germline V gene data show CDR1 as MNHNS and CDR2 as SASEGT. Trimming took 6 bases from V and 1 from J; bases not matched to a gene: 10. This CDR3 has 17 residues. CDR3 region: CASSDQREGLGTDTQYF. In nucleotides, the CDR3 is TGTGCCAGCAGCGATCAGCGGGAGGGCCTCGGCACAGATACGCAGTATTTT.

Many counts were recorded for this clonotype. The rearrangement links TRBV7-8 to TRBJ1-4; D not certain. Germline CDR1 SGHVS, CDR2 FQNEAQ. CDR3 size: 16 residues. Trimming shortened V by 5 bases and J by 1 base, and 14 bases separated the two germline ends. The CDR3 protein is CASSENNVRTNEKLFF. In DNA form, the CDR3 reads TGTGCCAGCAGCGAAAACAACGTGAGAACTAATGAAAAACTGTTTTTT.

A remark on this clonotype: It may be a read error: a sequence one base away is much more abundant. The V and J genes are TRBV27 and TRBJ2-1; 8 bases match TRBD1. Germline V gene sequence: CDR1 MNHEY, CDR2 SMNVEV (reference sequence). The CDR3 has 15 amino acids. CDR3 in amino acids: CSSSLGRGRVNEQFF. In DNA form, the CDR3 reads TGTTCCAGCAGTTTAGGCAGGGGGCGTGTGAATGAGCAGTTCTTC.

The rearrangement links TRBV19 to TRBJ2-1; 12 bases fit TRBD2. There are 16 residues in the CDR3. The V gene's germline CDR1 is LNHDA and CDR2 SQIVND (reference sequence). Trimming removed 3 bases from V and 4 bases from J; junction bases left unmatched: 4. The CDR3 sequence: CASSIMGLAGYNEQFF. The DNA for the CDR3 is TGTGCCAGTAGTATCATGGGACTAGCGGGTTACAATGAGCAGTTCTTC. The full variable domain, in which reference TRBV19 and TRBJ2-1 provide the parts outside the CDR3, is DGGITQSPKYLFRKEGQNVTLSCEQNLNHDAMYWYRQDPGQGLRLIYYSQIVNDFQKGDIAEGYSVSREKKESFPLTVTSAQKNPTAFYLCASSIMGLAGYNEQFFGPGTRLTVL.

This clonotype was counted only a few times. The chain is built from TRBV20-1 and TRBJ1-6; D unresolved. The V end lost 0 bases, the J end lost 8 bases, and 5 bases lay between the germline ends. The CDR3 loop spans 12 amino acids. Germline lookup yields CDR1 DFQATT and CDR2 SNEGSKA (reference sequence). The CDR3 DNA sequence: TGCAGTGCTAGAGATGGAGATTCACCCCTCCACTTT. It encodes CSARDGDSPLHF.